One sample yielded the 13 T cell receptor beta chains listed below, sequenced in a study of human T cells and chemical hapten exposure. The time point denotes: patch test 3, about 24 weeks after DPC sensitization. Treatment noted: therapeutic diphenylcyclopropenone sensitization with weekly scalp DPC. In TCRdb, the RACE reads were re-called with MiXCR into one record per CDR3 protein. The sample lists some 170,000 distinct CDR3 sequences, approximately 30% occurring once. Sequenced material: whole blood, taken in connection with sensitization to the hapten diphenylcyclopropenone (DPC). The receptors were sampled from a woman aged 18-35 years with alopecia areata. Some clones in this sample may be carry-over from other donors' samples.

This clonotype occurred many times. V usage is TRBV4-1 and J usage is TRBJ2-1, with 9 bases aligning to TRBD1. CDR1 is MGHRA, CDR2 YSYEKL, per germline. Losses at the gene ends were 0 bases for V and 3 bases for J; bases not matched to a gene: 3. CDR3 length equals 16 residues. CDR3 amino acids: CASSQDRDRVYNEQFF. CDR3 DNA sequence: TGCGCCAGCAGCCAAGACCGGGACAGGGTCTACAATGAGCAGTTCTTC.

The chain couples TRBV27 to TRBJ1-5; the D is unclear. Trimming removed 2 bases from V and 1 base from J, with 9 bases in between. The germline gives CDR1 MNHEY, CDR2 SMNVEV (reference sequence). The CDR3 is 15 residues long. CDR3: CASSLSGGSNQPQHF. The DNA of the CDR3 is TGTGCCAGCAGTTTAAGCGGAGGAAGCAATCAGCCCCAGCATTTT.

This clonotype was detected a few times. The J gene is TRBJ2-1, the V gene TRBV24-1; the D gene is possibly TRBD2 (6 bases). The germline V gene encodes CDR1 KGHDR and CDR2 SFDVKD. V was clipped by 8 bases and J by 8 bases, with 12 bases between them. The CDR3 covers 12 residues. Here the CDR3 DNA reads TGTGCCACCATGGGGAGGAGCGATGAGCAGTTCTTC. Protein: CATMGRSDEQFF.

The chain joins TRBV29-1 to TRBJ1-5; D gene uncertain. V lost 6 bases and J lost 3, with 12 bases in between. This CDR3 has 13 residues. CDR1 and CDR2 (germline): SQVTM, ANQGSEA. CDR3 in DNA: TGCAGCGTCGGAGACCTTTCCAATCAGCCCCAGCATTTT. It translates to CSVGDLSNQPQHF.

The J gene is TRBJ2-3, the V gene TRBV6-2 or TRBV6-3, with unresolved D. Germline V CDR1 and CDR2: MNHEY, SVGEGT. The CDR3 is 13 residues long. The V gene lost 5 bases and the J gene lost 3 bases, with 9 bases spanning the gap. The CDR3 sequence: CASSPWKTDTQYF. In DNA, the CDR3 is TGTGCCAGCAGTCCCTGGAAAACAGATACGCAGTATTTT.

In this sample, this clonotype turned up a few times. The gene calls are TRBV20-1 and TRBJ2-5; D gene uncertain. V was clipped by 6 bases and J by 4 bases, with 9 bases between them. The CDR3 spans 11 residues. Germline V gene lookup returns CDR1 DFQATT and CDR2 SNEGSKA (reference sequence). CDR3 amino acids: CSARPGETQYF. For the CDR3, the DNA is TGCAGTGCCCGACCCGGAGAGACCCAGTACTTC.

The CDR3 DNA reads as TGCAGTGCTAGAGATCGGTCGGCCACTGAAGCTTTCTTT. It codes for CSARDRSATEAFF. The chain joins TRBV20-1 to TRBJ1-1; D is unclear. This CDR3 spans 13 amino acids. From germline, CDR1 is DFQATT and CDR2 SNEGSKA (reference sequence). V lost 0 bases, J lost 4 bases, and 9 bases lay in between.

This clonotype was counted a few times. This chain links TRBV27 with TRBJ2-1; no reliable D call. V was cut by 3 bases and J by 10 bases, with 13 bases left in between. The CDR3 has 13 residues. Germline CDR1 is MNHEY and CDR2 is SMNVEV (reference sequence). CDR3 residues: CASSFVVGVEQFF. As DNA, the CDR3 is TGTGCCAGCAGTTTCGTAGTTGGGGTAGAGCAGTTCTTC.

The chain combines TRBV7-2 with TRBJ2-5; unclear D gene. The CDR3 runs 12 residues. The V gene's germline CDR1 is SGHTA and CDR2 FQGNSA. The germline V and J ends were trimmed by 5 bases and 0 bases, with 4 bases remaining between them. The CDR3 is CASSTYQETQYF. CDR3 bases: TGTGCCAGCAGCACGTACCAAGAGACCCAGTACTTC.

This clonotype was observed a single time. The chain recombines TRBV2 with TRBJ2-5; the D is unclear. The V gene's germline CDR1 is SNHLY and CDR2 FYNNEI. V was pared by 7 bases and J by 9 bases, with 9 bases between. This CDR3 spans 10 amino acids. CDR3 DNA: TGTGCCAGCAATGTCGCGGCCCAGTACTTC. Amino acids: CASNVAAQYF.

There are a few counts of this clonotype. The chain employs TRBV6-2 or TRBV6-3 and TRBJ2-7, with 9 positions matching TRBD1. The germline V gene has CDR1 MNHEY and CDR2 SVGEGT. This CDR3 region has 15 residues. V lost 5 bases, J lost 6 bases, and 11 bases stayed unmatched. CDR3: CASSRSGTGSREQYF. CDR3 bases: TGTGCCAGCAGTAGATCCGGGACAGGGTCTCGCGAGCAGTACTTC.

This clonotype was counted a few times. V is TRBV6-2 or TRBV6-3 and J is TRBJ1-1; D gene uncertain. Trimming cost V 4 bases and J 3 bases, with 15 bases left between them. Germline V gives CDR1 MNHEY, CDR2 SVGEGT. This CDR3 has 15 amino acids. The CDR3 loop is CASSSVGGAYTEAFF. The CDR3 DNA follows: TGTGCCAGCAGTTCCGTCGGTGGTGCGTACACTGAAGCTTTCTTT.

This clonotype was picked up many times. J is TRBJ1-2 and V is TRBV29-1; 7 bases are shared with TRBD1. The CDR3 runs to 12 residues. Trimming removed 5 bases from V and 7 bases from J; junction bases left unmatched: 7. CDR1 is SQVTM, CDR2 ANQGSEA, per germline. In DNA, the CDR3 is TGCAGCGTTAAGGAGGGGGCAGTTGGCTACACCTTC. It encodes CSVKEGAVGYTF. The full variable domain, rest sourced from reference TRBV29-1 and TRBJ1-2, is SAVISQKPSRDICQRGTSLTIQCQVDSQVTMMFWYRQQPGQSLTLIATANQGSEATYESGFVIDKFPISRPNLTFSTLTVSNMSPEDSSIYLCSVKEGAVGYTFGSGTRLTVV.